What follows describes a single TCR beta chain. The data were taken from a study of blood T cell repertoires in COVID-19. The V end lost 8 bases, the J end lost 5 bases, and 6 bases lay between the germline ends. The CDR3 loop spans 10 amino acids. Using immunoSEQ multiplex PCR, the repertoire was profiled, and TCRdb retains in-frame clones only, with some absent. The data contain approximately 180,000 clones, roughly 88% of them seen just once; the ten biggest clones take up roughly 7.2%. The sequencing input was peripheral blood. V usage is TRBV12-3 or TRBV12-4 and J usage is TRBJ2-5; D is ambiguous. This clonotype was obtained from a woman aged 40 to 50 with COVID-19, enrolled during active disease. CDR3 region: CASARETQYF. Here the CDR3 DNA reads TGTGCCAGCGCGAGGGAGACCCAGTACTTC.